The rows below give T cell receptor beta chains drawn from one sample of a study of T cell repertoires in cytomegalovirus infection. TCRdb passed the reads through MiXCR, listing each CDR3 protein once. The sample records some 590,000 distinct CDR3 sequences, 40% being singletons. The antigens for these receptors are not known. The sample consisted of cultured PBMCs, taken from culture after CMV antigen stimulation. The source is a human donor in good health (CMV status not recorded). Some clones in this sample may be carry-over from other donors' samples. Both conserved end residues are part of each CDR3. The D gene is left open where the match is weak. A row's size may be missing; if present it is once, few, many or a size class.

v_call,j_call,d_call,clone_size,cdr3_aa,cdr3_nt
TRBV12-3/TRBV12-4,TRBJ1-5,.,.,CASSFTTGQPQHF,TGTGCCAGCAGTTTCACCACGGGGCAGCCCCAGCATTTT
TRBV12-3/TRBV12-4,TRBJ2-5,.,few,CASNRASGLPEGETQYF,TGTGCCAGCAACCGCGCCTCGGGACTCCCAGAAGGGGAAACCCAGTACTTC
TRBV7-2,TRBJ2-5,.,.,CASSLLRGRQETQYF,TGTGCCAGCAGCTTGTTACGGGGAAGGCAAGAGACCCAGTACTTC
TRBV7-2,TRBJ1-1,.,.,CASSLLLARGTEAFF,TGTGCCAGCAGCTTACTATTGGCCAGGGGCACTGAAGCTTTCTTT
TRBV5-3,TRBJ2-7,.,.,CASSPVVSYEQYF,TGTGCCAGCAGCCCTGTGGTTTCCTACGAGCAGTACTTC
TRBV7-2,TRBJ2-3,TRBD2,.,CASSYGGALEDTQYF,TGTGCCAGCAGCTACGGGGGGGCATTGGAAGATACGCAGTATTTT
TRBV7-2,TRBJ2-1,TRBD2,many,CASSETSGSYNEQFF,TGTGCCAGCAGCGAAACTAGCGGCTCCTACAATGAGCAGTTCTTC
TRBV29-1,TRBJ2-6,TRBD1,.,CSVGGQFPGANVLTF,TGCAGCGTTGGGGGACAGTTCCCTGGGGCCAACGTCCTGACTTTC
TRBV19,TRBJ2-3,.,few,CASSILSSADIGTQYF,TGTGCCAGTAGTATATTAAGCTCGGCCGACATCGGTACGCAGTATTTT
TRBV5-1,TRBJ2-3,TRBD2,.,CASSFTSGGLDTQYF,TGCGCCAGCAGCTTCACAAGCGGGGGGCTGGATACGCAGTATTTT
TRBV7-2,TRBJ2-3,TRBD2,.,CASRTGGSDTQYF,TGTGCCAGCAGAACCGGGGGGTCAGATACGCAGTATTTT
TRBV20-1,TRBJ2-5,.,.,CSAGDRRHETQYF,TGCAGTGCTGGAGACAGGAGGCATGAGACCCAGTACTTC
TRBV29-1,TRBJ2-7,TRBD2,.,CSVGHPLSGRSSQQYF,TGCAGCGTTGGCCACCCCTTAAGCGGGAGATCTTCGCAGCAGTACTTC
TRBV28,TRBJ2-3,.,few,CASSLFGRGSTDTQYF,TGTGCCAGCAGTTTATTTGGCAGGGGTAGCACAGATACGCAGTATTTT
TRBV2,TRBJ1-1,TRBD1,few,CASSGYRDSAEVAFF,TGTGCCAGCAGTGGATACCGGGACAGTGCTGAAGTGGCTTTCTTT
TRBV7-2,TRBJ2-1,TRBD2,.,CASSFGAGGVVFF,TGTGCCAGCAGTTTTGGAGCGGGGGGGGTTGTGTTCTTC
TRBV19,TRBJ2-5,.,.,CASSGVTRQETQYF,TGTGCCAGTAGCGGGGTTACAAGACAAGAGACCCAGTACTTC
TRBV7-2,TRBJ2-3,TRBD2,few,CASSLDPAGGGRDTQYF,TGTGCCAGCAGCTTAGATCCAGCGGGGGGTGGAAGGGATACGCAGTATTTT
TRBV11-2,TRBJ2-1,.,few,CASSLGQVGSLRSYNEQFF,TGTGCCAGCAGCTTAGGACAGGTCGGGAGCCTGCGGTCCTACAATGAGCAGTTCTTC
TRBV7-8,TRBJ2-3,.,few,CASGKHPGFADTQYF,TGTGCCAGCGGCAAACATCCCGGGTTCGCGGATACGCAGTATTTT
TRBV4-3,TRBJ2-3,.,.,CASSHDVFDTQYF,TGCGCCAGCAGCCACGATGTATTTGATACGCAGTATTTT
TRBV7-2,TRBJ2-1,.,few,CASSLWEANNEQFF,TGTGCCAGCAGCTTGTGGGAGGCCAACAATGAGCAGTTCTTC
TRBV7-8,TRBJ1-1,.,few,CASSSPTAHLMNTEAFF,TGTGCCAGCAGCTCCCCCACGGCACATTTGATGAACACTGAAGCTTTCTTT
TRBV7-2,TRBJ1-1,.,.,CASSFGRANTEAFF,TGTGCCAGCAGCTTCGGACGGGCGAACACTGAAGCTTTCTTT
TRBV11-2,TRBJ2-5,TRBD2,.,CASSPGLAGPYQETQYF,TGTGCCAGCAGCCCCGGACTAGCGGGACCGTACCAAGAGACCCAGTACTTC
TRBV30,TRBJ1-1,.,.,CAWSVSRNTEAFF,TGTGCCTGGAGTGTGTCTAGGAACACTGAAGCTTTCTTT
TRBV20-1,TRBJ1-6,.,once,CSARVGGRDNSPLHF,TGCAGTGCTAGAGTTGGGGGTCGGGATAATTCACCCCTCCACTTT
TRBV10-3,TRBJ1-5,.,.,CAISESAGSSNQPQHF,TGTGCCATCAGTGAGTCGGCAGGCAGTAGCAATCAGCCCCAGCATTTT
TRBV7-8,TRBJ2-1,.,many,CASSLAPLLNEQFF,TGTGCCAGCAGCTTAGCGCCCCTCCTGAATGAGCAGTTCTTC
TRBV2,TRBJ1-5,.,.,CASRDRSYSNQPQHF,TGTGCCAGCAGGGACAGAAGCTATAGCAATCAGCCCCAGCATTTT
TRBV6-5,TRBJ1-6,TRBD1,.,CASSPTGDYNSPLHF,TGTGCCAGCAGTCCAACAGGGGACTATAATTCACCCCTCCACTTT
TRBV25-1,TRBJ2-7,.,.,CATTPTGIYEQYF,TGTGCCACCACACCGACAGGCATCTACGAGCAGTACTTC
TRBV7-2,TRBJ2-3,TRBD1,few,CASSLTRTGADTQYF,TGTGCCAGCAGCCTAACCAGGACAGGGGCGGATACGCAGTATTTT
TRBV27,TRBJ2-3,.,.,CASTPLTPRDTQYF,TGTGCCAGCACCCCCTTGACCCCTAGGGATACGCAGTATTTT
TRBV7-2,TRBJ1-1,.,few,CASSLDPYTEAFF,TGTGCCAGCAGCTTAGATCCGTACACTGAAGCTTTCTTT
TRBV7-2,TRBJ2-1,TRBD2,few,CASSFRTSGRNEQFF,TGTGCCAGCAGCTTCCGGACTAGCGGGAGGAATGAGCAGTTCTTC
TRBV7-9,TRBJ2-7,.,.,CASSFQGDYEQYF,TGTGCCAGCAGCTTTCAGGGCGACTACGAGCAGTACTTC
TRBV12-3/TRBV12-4,TRBJ2-2,.,.,CASSFRQGRAGELFF,TGTGCCAGCAGTTTTAGGCAGGGAAGGGCCGGGGAGCTGTTTTTT
TRBV4-1,TRBJ2-3,TRBD2,.,CASSLSSGGAGGTDTQYF,TGTGCCAGCAGCCTCTCTAGCGGGGGGGCCGGGGGAACAGATACGCAGTATTTT
TRBV7-6,TRBJ2-7,TRBD2,few,CAQRGGNSYEQYF,TGTGCCCAACGGGGAGGGAACTCCTACGAGCAGTACTTC
TRBV5-5,TRBJ1-2,.,.,CASGPTVNGYTF,TGTGCCAGCGGACCGACAGTGAATGGCTACACCTTC
TRBV2,TRBJ1-2,TRBD1,.,CASSEAWGTGGYTF,TGTGCCAGCAGTGAAGCTTGGGGGACAGGTGGCTACACCTTC
TRBV7-2,TRBJ2-6,.,few,CASSLAPSSSGANVLTF,TGTGCCAGCAGCTTAGCCCCCTCTAGCTCTGGGGCCAACGTCCTGACTTTC
TRBV20-1,TRBJ2-5,.,.,CSARDFLGGWETQYF,TGCAGTGCTAGAGATTTTCTCGGTGGTTGGGAGACCCAGTACTTC
TRBV12-3/TRBV12-4,TRBJ2-4,.,.,CASSFKNIQYF,TGTGCCAGCAGTTTCAAAAACATTCAGTACTTC
TRBV11-2,TRBJ2-3,TRBD2,.,CASSSPRLAGSLYTQYF,TGTGCCAGCAGCTCCCCTCGACTAGCGGGATCTTTGTATACGCAGTATTTT
TRBV4-1,TRBJ2-7,TRBD1,.,CASSQGTGGLYEQYF,TGCGCCAGCAGCCAAGGGACAGGGGGTCTATACGAGCAGTACTTC
TRBV5-3,TRBJ1-4,.,.,CASSLVGSREKLFF,TGTGCCAGCAGCTTGGTTGGTTCGAGGGAAAAACTGTTTTTT
TRBV7-3,TRBJ1-2,.,.,CASRGTNYGYTF,TGTGCCAGCCGGGGGACTAACTATGGCTACACCTTC
TRBV11-2,TRBJ2-3,.,.,CASSPLAAGGTDTQYF,TGTGCCAGCAGCCCCTTAGCGGCAGGGGGCACAGATACGCAGTATTTT
TRBV27,TRBJ2-5,TRBD2,.,CASSPRTSGAQETQYF,TGTGCCAGCAGTCCACGGACTAGCGGTGCGCAAGAGACCCAGTACTTC
TRBV7-2,TRBJ2-3,TRBD1,few,CASSRPHRGPAQYF,TGTGCCAGCAGCCGTCCCCACAGGGGCCCGGCTCAGTATTTT
TRBV19,TRBJ2-4,.,.,CASSPRQVKNIQYF,TGTGCCAGTAGTCCTCGACAGGTGAAAAACATTCAGTACTTC
TRBV6-5,TRBJ2-1,TRBD2,.,CASSTVAGVYNEQFF,TGTGCCAGCAGTACTGTAGCGGGAGTGTACAATGAGCAGTTCTTC
TRBV4-2,TRBJ2-2,.,.,CASSQDRTHTGELFF,TGTGCCAGCAGCCAAGATCGGACCCACACCGGGGAGCTGTTTTTT